This T cell receptor beta chain was retrieved from a study of cytomegalovirus exposure and HLA in healthy donors. Study-wide findings and caveats: The study flagged roughly 150 TCR beta chains as cytomegalovirus-associated.

As regards this clone: The antigen is undetermined. This CDR3 is also generated by other DNA sequences in the sample.

60 Vbeta and 13 Jbeta primers were used in PCR. Sequenced by immunoSEQ multiplex PCR; TCRdb stores in-frame clones only, minus some. This sample carries around 100,000 clones, with roughly 6.6% going to the ten biggest clones. The TCR was taken from a man aged 40-49 years in good health and CMV-seropositive. The sequenced sample consisted of PBMCs.

Here the CDR3 DNA reads TGTGCCAGCAGCTTGGGACTAGCGTCCTACGAGCAGTACTTC. Translated: CASSLGLASYEQYF. The V and J genes are TRBV5-6 and TRBJ2-7, with TRBD2 matching over 8 bases. This CDR3 is 14 amino acids long. Germline values: CDR1 SGHDT, CDR2 YYEEEE. The V and J ends lost 0 bases and 1 base, in that order; junction bases with no gene match: 0.